The 24 T cell receptor beta chains presented below share a single source sample, sequenced in a study of early T cells in non-severe SARS-CoV-2 infection. In TCRdb, the 5' RACE reads were re-called with MiXCR into one record per CDR3 protein. This sample has about 66,000 distinct CDR3 sequences, with 9.1% found just once. Sequenced: whole blood. The receptors here all came from an adult who was a healthcare worker with PCR-confirmed SARS-CoV-2 infection or an uninfected control (not recorded which).

The chain is built from TRBV4-2 and TRBJ2-3, with TRBD2 identical over 11 bases. With 4 bases clipped from V and 2 bases from J, the junction kept 5 bases outside the gene matches. Germline V gene data show CDR1 as LGHNA and CDR2 as YNFKEQ. CDR3 length equals 16 residues. The CDR3 region has the DNA TGTGCCAGCAGCCGTCGGACTAGCGGGTACACAGATACGCAGTATTTT. Encoded protein: CASSRRTSGYTDTQYF.

Ten or more counts support this clonotype. V is TRBV2 and J is TRBJ2-1; 11 nucleotides align to TRBD2. CDR1 is SNHLY, CDR2 FYNNEI, per germline. V lost 7 bases, J lost 3 bases, and 8 bases stayed unmatched. The CDR3 extends over 16 amino acids. DNA for the CDR3: TGTGCCAGCAATAAAGGGACTAGCGGAAACTACAATGAGCAGTTCTTC. It codes for CASNKGTSGNYNEQFF.

In this sample, this clonotype turned up a few times. The J gene is TRBJ2-2, the V gene TRBV20-1; D is unclear. Deletions cut 4 bases from V and 5 bases from J, with 8 bases between. This CDR3 contains 12 residues. Germline V lookup: CDR1 DFQATT, CDR2 SNEGSKA (reference sequence). The CDR3 DNA reads TGCAGTGCTAACTTGGGAACCGGGGAGCTGTTTTTT. This sequence encodes CSANLGTGELFF.

The chain employs TRBV7-3 and TRBJ2-1; 8 nucleotides agree with TRBD2. The CDR3 length is 15 residues. In germline, CDR1 is SGHTA, CDR2 FQGTGA. The ends lost 5 bases at V and 1 base at J; junction bases unmatched: 4. In nucleotides, the CDR3 is TGTGCCAGCAGCCATTCTAGCGGGTCCTACAATGAGCAGTTCTTC. Residues: CASSHSSGSYNEQFF. The whole variable domain, remainder taken from reference TRBV7-3 and TRBJ2-1, is GAGVSQTPSNKVTEKGKYVELRCDPISGHTALYWYRQSLGQGPEFLIYFQGTGAADDSGLPNDRFFAVRPEGSVSTLKIQRTERGDSAVYLCASSHSSGSYNEQFFGPGTRLTVL.

This clonotype was seen only a few times. The chain carries TRBV29-1 and TRBJ2-3, with 9 bases identical to TRBD2. The CDR3 contains 13 residues. Germline V gene sequence: CDR1 SQVTM, CDR2 ANQGSEA. The trim removed 7 bases at V and 6 bases at J, leaving 8 bases unmatched. This chain's CDR3 is CSADGTSPDTQYF. CDR3 coding DNA: TGCAGCGCAGATGGGACTAGCCCCGATACGCAGTATTTT.

As DNA, the CDR3 is TGTGCCAGCAGTTTCCTAGACGGGTCTGTCTATGGCTACACCTTC. Its protein is CASSFLDGSVYGYTF. This sequence joins TRBV27 and TRBJ1-2; D is unresolved. The CDR3 runs 15 residues. Trimming left V 3 bases short and J 4 bases short, with 15 bases between. The V gene's germline CDR1 is MNHEY and CDR2 SMNVEV (reference sequence).

This chain links TRBV6-5 with TRBJ2-7; TRBD2 might be the D (6 bases). The ends were cut back, 8 bases at V and 4 bases at J, with 12 bases in the middle. CDR1 is MNHEY and CDR2 is SVGAGI in the germline V gene. The CDR3 consists of 12 residues. The CDR3 DNA follows: TGTGCCAGCGGGGGGACGGGTTACGAGCAGTACTTC. This sequence encodes CASGGTGYEQYF.

This clonotype was counted ten times or more. CDR3 sequence (DNA): TGTGCCAGCAGTGACGGGAACACCGGGGAGCTGTTTTTT. It translates to CASSDGNTGELFF. This chain connects TRBV6-4 to TRBJ2-2; no clear D gene. Germline-derived CDR1 and CDR2 are MRHNA and SNTAGT. Trimming stripped 2 bases from V and 1 base from J, with 2 bases between. The CDR3 contains 13 residues.

The chain couples TRBV12-3 or TRBV12-4 to TRBJ2-2; 8 bases align to TRBD1. With V trimmed by 5 bases and J by 6 bases, 2 bases remained unmatched. The CDR3 consists of 13 residues. CDR3 region: CASSRDRPGELFF. The DNA of the CDR3 is TGTGCCAGCAGTCGGGACAGGCCCGGGGAGCTGTTTTTT.

On this clonotype: An end of the junction differs from the germline gene, which may be a read error. This rearrangement joins TRBV27 to TRBJ2-1; 14 bases agree with TRBD2. Germline lookup yields CDR1 MNHEY and CDR2 SMNVEV (reference sequence). The CDR3 is made up of 16 amino acids. In nucleotides, the CDR3 is TGTGCCACCAGTGGGACTAGCGGGAGAGTAAACAATGAGCAGTTCTTC. The encoded protein is CATSGTSGRVNNEQFF.

At least ten counts were recorded for this clonotype. This sequence joins TRBV4-1 and TRBJ1-4; no reliable D call. Looked up from germline, CDR1 is MGHRA and CDR2 is YSYEKL. CDR3 length equals 12 residues. The V and J ends lost 4 bases and 8 bases respectively, with 8 bases between them. CDR3 DNA sequence: TGCGCCAGCAGCCTTAAGGGAGAAAAACTGTTTTTT. The encoded protein is CASSLKGEKLFF.

This clonotype has only a few counts. The V call is TRBV20-1, the J call TRBJ2-5; D possibly matches TRBD1 or TRBD2 (6 bases each). Trimming removed 6 bases at V and 0 bases at J, with 14 bases between. Germline CDR1 DFQATT, CDR2 SNEGSKA (reference sequence). The CDR3 contains 14 residues. CDR3 DNA: TGCAGTGCCTCCCGGGGGCGGAACCAAGAGACCCAGTACTTC. Its protein is CSASRGRNQETQYF.

This clonotype was counted at least ten times. This chain uses TRBV6-6 with TRBJ2-2; D is uncertain. Per the germline V gene, CDR1 is MNHNY and CDR2 is SVGAGI (reference sequence). This CDR3 has 13 residues. V was shortened by 5 bases and J by 5 bases, with 9 bases between the two germline ends. CDR3 in amino acids: CASSRHQTGELFF. Written as DNA, the CDR3 is TGTGCCAGCAGTAGACACCAAACCGGGGAGCTGTTTTTT.

This clonotype was found many times. The rearrangement links TRBV28 to TRBJ2-5; 9 bases are shared with TRBD2. The V and J ends lost 5 bases and 1 base, in that order; junction bases with no gene match: 5. The CDR3 extends over 15 amino acids. Germline CDR1 and CDR2: MDHEN and SYDVKM. This CDR3 is CASSLMTSGQETQYF. CDR3 bases: TGTGCCAGCAGTCTAATGACTAGCGGCCAAGAGACCCAGTACTTC.

A few counts support this clonotype. This rearrangement joins TRBV7-2 to TRBJ2-3, with D perhaps given as TRBD1 or TRBD2 (5 bases each). The CDR3 has 15 amino acids. The germline gives CDR1 SGHTA, CDR2 FQGNSA. The V gene lost 7 bases and the J gene lost 6 bases, with 20 bases spanning the gap. The CDR3 DNA reads as TGTGCCAGCACCTCGGGGCCTTGGTCAAGCGATACGCAGTATTTT. Amino acids: CASTSGPWSSDTQYF.

The chain carries TRBV10-3 and TRBJ2-1; the match to TRBD2 covers 9 bases. V was clipped by 3 bases and J by 5 bases; unmatched bases: 5. CDR1 and CDR2 from the germline V gene are ENHRY and SYGVKD. The CDR3 is 15 residues long. The CDR3 DNA sequence: TGTGCCATCAGTGAATCCCTAGCGGGGCACAATGAGCAGTTCTTC. This gives the protein CAISESLAGHNEQFF.

At least ten counts were recorded for this clonotype. This chain links TRBV7-3 with TRBJ1-1; 7 bases are shared with TRBD1. The CDR3 sequence is 13 residues long. Germline V gives CDR1 SGHTA, CDR2 FQGTGA. The ends lost 5 bases at V and 4 bases at J; junction bases unmatched: 4. The CDR3 sequence: CASSQGQTTEAFF. The DNA of the CDR3 is TGTGCCAGCAGCCAGGGACAGACCACTGAAGCTTTCTTT.

This clonotype has a count of ten or more. The chain couples TRBV7-2 to TRBJ1-6; 9 nucleotides align to TRBD1. V lost 1 base and J lost 7; bases outside the gene matches: 2. CDR1 is SGHTA, CDR2 FQGNSA, per germline. The CDR3 is 15 amino acids. The CDR3 spells CASSLVGQGNSPLHF. CDR3 DNA sequence: TGTGCCAGCAGCTTAGTGGGACAGGGCAATTCACCCCTCCACTTT. Complete variable domain (other parts from reference TRBV7-2 and TRBJ1-6): GAGVSQSPSNKVTEKGKDVELRCDPISGHTALYWYRQSLGQGLEFLIYFQGNSAPDKSGLPSDRFSAERTGGSVSTLTIQRTQQEDSAVYLCASSLVGQGNSPLHFGNGTRLTVT.

This clonotype occurred many times. DNA of the CDR3: TGCGCCAGCAGCTTGGACGGGAGACGTAAGGGGGCCAACGTCCTGACTTTC. Amino acids: CASSLDGRRKGANVLTF. The rearrangement uses TRBV5-1 and TRBJ2-6; possibly TRBD2 for D (6 bases). V was cut by 0 bases and J by 4 bases, with 14 bases left in between. CDR3 length equals 17 residues. Germline loops: CDR1 SGHRS, CDR2 YFSETQ.

J is TRBJ2-3 and V is TRBV6-1, with 10 nucleotides matching TRBD2. Germline CDR1 MNHNS, CDR2 SASEGT. The CDR3 sequence is 16 residues long. V gave up 3 bases and J gave up 1 base; unmatched junction bases: 4. The DNA for the CDR3 is TGTGCCAGCAGTGACCTAGCGGGAGATGGCACAGATACGCAGTATTTT. It yields the protein CASSDLAGDGTDTQYF.

This clonotype was seen ten or more times. The chain links TRBV12-3 or TRBV12-4 to TRBJ2-1, with 9 bases that match TRBD2. V gave up 1 base and J gave up 6 bases; unmatched junction bases: 1. The CDR3 has 14 amino acids. In DNA, the CDR3 is TGTGCCAGCAGTTTAGGCGGGAGGGGCAATGAGCAGTTCTTC. It encodes CASSLGGRGNEQFF.

There are many counts of this clonotype. The chain employs TRBV4-2 and TRBJ1-6; 7 bases match TRBD1. The V gene's germline CDR1 is LGHNA and CDR2 YNFKEQ. The V gene end was trimmed by 3 bases and the J gene end by 5 bases; junction bases not matched to a gene: 10. The CDR3 has 17 residues. The CDR3 protein is CASSQPWTGQDNSPLHF. In DNA, the CDR3 is TGTGCCAGCAGCCAGCCCTGGACAGGACAGGATAATTCACCCCTCCACTTT.

The chain uses TRBV3-1 and TRBJ2-1; the match to TRBD2 covers 8 bases. CDR3 size: 16 residues. The ends lost 4 bases at V and 5 bases at J; junction bases unmatched: 10. CDR1 LGHDT and CDR2 YNNKEL come from the germline V gene (reference sequence). This chain's CDR3 is CASSPSGTSFNNEQFF. The CDR3 DNA follows: TGTGCCAGCAGCCCGTCCGGGACTAGTTTCAACAATGAGCAGTTCTTC.

The chain couples TRBV5-4 to TRBJ2-3, with TRBD2 identical over 7 bases. Unmatched junction bases numbered 9, after V lost 0 bases and J lost 5 bases. The CDR3 runs to 16 residues. Germline V gene data show CDR1 as SGHNT and CDR2 as YYREEE (reference sequence). The CDR3 bases are TGTGCCAGCAGCTTGGGTGGTGGGAGGGCCAAAGATACGCAGTATTTT. The encoded protein is CASSLGGGRAKDTQYF.